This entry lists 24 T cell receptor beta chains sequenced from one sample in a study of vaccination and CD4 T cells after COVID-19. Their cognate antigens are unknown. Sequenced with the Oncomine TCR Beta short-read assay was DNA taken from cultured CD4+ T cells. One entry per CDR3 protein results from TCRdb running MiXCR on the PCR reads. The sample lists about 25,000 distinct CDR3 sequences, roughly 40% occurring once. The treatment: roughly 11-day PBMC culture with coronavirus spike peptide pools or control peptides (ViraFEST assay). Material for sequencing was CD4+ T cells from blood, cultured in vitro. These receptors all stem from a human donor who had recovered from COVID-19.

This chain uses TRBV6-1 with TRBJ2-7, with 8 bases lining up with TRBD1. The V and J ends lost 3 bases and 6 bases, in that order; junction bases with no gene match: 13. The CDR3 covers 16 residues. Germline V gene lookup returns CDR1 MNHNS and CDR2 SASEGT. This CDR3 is CASSEGQALSLGEQYF. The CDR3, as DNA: TGTGCCAGCAGTGAGGGACAGGCCCTCTCCCTGGGCGAGCAGTACTTC.

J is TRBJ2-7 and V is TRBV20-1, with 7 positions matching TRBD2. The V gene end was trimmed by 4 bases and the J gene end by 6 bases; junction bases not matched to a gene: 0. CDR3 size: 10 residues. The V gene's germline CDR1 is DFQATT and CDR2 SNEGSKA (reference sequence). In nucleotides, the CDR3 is TGCAGTGCTACGGGGGGCGAGCAGTACTTC. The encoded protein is CSATGGEQYF.

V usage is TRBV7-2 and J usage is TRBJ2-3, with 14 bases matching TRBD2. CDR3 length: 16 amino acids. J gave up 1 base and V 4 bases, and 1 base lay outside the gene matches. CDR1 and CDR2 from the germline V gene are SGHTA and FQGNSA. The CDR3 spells CASSWGLAGGTDTQYF. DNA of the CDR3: TGTGCCAGCAGCTGGGGACTAGCGGGAGGCACAGATACGCAGTATTTT.

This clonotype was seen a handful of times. The CDR3 reads CSASPNTDTQYF. CDR3 nucleotide sequence: TGCAGTGCTTCCCCAAACACAGATACGCAGTATTTT. V is TRBV20-1 and J is TRBJ2-3; no clear D. V was clipped by 5 bases and J by 2 bases, with 8 bases between them. The CDR3 is made up of 12 amino acids. Germline-derived CDR1 and CDR2 are DFQATT and SNEGSKA (reference sequence).

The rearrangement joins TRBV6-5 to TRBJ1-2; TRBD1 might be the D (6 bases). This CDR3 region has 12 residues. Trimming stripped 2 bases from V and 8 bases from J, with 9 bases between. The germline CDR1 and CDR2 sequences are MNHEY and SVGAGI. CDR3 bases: TGTGCCAGCAGTTACGCAGGGACAGGCTACACCTTC. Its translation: CASSYAGTGYTF.

The CDR3 is CASSQAGDQPQHF. Here the CDR3 DNA reads TGTGCCAGCAGCCAAGCAGGGGATCAGCCCCAGCATTTT. The chain uses TRBV3-1 and TRBJ1-5; D perhaps matches TRBD1 (6 bases). Germline V gene lookup returns CDR1 LGHDT and CDR2 YNNKEL (reference sequence). V lost 1 base and J lost 5, with 6 bases in between. CDR3 length: 13 residues.

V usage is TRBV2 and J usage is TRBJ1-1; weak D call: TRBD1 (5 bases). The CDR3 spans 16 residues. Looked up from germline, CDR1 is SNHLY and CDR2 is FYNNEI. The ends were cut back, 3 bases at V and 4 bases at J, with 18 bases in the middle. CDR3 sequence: CASSEDMPGLATEAFF. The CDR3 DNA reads TGTGCCAGCAGTGAGGACATGCCGGGATTGGCCACTGAAGCTTTCTTT.

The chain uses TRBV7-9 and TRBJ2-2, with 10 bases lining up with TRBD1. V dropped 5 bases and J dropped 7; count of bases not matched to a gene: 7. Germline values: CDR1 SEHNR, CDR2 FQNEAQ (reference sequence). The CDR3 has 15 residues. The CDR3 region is CASSTGTGAVGELFF. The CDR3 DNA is TGTGCCAGCAGCACCGGGACAGGGGCGGTCGGGGAGCTGTTTTTT.

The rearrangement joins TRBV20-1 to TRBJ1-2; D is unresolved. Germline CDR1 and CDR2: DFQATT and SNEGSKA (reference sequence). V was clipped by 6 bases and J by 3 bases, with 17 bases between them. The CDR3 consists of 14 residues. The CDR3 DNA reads TGCAGTGCCCGTAATGGCGGTATGTACTATGGCTACACCTTC. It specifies CSARNGGMYYGYTF.

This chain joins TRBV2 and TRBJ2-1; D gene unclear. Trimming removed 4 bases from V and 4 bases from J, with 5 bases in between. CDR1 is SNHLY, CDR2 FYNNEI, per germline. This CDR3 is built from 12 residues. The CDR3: CASSVQYNEQFF. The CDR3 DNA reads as TGTGCCAGCAGTGTACAGTACAATGAGCAGTTCTTC.

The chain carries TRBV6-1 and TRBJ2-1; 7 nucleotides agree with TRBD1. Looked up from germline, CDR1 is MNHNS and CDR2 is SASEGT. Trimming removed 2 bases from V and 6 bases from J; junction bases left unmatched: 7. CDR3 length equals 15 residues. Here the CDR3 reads CASSELWQGVNEQFF. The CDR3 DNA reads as TGTGCCAGCAGTGAACTTTGGCAGGGGGTCAATGAGCAGTTCTTC.

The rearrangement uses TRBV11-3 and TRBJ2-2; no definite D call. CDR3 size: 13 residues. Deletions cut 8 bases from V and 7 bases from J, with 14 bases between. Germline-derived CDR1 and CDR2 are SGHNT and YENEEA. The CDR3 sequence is CASLGNAGGELFF. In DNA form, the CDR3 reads TGTGCCAGCCTGGGAAACGCTGGCGGGGAGCTGTTTTTT.

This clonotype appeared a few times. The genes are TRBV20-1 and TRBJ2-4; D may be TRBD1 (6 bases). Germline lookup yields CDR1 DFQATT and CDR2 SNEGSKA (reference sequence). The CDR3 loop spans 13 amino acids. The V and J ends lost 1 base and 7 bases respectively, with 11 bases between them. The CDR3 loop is CSARGRDTNIQYF. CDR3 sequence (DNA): TGCAGTGCTAGAGGCCGGGACACGAACATTCAGTACTTC.

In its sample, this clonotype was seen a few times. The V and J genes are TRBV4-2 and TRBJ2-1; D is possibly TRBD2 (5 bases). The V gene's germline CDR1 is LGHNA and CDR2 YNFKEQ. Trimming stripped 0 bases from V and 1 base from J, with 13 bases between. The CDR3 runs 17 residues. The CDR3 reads CASSQDLLAGSYNEQFF. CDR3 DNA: TGTGCCAGCAGCCAAGATCTCCTAGCCGGGTCCTACAATGAGCAGTTCTTC.

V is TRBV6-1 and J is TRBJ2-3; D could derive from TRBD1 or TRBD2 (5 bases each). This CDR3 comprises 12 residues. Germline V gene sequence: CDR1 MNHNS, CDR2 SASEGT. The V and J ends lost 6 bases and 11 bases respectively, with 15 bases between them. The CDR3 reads CASRHTGLEQYF. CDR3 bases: TGTGCCAGCAGGCACACAGGACTCGAGCAGTATTTT.

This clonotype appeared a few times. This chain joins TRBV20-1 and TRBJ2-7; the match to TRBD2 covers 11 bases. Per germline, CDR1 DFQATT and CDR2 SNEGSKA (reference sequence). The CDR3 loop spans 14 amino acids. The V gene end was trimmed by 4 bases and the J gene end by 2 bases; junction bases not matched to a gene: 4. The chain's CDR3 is CSAKGTSGTYEQYF. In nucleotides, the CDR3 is TGCAGTGCTAAGGGGACTAGCGGCACCTACGAGCAGTACTTC.

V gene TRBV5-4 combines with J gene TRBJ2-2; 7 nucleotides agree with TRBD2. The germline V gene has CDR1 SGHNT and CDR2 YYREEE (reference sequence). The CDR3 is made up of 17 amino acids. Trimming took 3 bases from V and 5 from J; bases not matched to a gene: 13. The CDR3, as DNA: TGTGCCAGCAGCTCCCAGGCGGGAGTATCTGGGACCGGGGAGCTGTTTTTT. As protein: CASSSQAGVSGTGELFF.

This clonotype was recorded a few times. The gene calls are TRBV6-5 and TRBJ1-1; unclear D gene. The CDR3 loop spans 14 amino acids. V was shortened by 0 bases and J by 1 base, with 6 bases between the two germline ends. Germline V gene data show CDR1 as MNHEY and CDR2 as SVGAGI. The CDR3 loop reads CASSYSSSNTEAFF. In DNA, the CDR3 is TGTGCCAGCAGTTACTCCAGCTCGAACACTGAAGCTTTCTTT.

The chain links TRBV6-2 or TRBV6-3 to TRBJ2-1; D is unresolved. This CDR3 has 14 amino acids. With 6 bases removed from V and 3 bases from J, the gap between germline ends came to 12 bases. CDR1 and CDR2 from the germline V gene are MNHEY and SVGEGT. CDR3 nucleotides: TGTGCCAGCAGGGATCTAGAATACTACAATGAGCAGTTCTTC. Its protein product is CASRDLEYYNEQFF.

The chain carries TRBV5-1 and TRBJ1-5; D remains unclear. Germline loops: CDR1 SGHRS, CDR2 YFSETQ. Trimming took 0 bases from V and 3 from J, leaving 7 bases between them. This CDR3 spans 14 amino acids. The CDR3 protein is CASSLGQPNQPQHF. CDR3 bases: TGCGCCAGCAGCTTGGGACAACCCAATCAGCCCCAGCATTTT.

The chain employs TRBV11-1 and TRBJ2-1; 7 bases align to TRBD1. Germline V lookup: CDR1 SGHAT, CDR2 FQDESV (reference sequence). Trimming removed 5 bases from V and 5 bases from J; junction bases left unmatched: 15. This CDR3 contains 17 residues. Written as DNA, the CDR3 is TGTGCCAGCAGCCCACCTATTGACAGGGCGTATGACAATGAGCAGTTCTTC. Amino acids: CASSPPIDRAYDNEQFF.

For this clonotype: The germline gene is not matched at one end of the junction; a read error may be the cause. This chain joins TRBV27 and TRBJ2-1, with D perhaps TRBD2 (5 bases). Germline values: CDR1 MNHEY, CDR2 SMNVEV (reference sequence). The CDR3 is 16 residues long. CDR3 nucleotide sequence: TGTGCCAGCAGTTTGCCCGCTAGCCTGCCCTACAATGGGCAGTTCTTC. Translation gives CASSLPASLPYNGQFF.

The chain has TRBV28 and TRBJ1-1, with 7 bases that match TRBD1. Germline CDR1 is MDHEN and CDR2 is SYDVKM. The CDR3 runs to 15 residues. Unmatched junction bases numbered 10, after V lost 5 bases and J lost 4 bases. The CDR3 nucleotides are TGTGCCAGCAGTCCCAGGGGGGGCAAAGGCACTGAAGCTTTCTTT. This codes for CASSPRGGKGTEAFF.

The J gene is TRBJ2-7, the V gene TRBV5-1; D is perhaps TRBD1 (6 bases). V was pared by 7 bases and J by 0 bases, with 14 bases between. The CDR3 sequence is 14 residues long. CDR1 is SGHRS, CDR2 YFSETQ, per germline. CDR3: CASARDTDSYEQYF. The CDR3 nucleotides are TGCGCCAGCGCGAGGGACACGGACTCCTACGAGCAGTACTTC.